This TCR beta chain was identified in a study of blood T cell repertoires in COVID-19. About the research overall: PBMCs, B-cell-depleted T cells, or T cells provided the cDNA or gDNA that made up the material.

Under the authors' procedure: Amplification of reference gene primers provided the estimated nucleated cell counts. Data came from immunoSEQ multiplex PCR; TCRdb stores just in-frame clones and leaves some out. V and J calls and clone size follow that table, whereas D and trimming were derived from the DNA. This sample has roughly 380,000 clones, with roughly 90% found just once. Cohorts were assigned according to the clinical history that participants reported. The CDR3 spans 16 residues. V lost 7 bases, J lost 3 bases, and 18 bases lay in between. CDR1 SGHVS and CDR2 FQNEAQ come from the germline V gene.

The material sequenced was PBMCs or T cells enriched from blood (not recorded which). This TCR was sampled from a young woman who had been exposed to COVID-19. The chain employs TRBV7-8 and TRBJ2-2, with D perhaps TRBD2 (5 bases). CDR3 nucleotide sequence: TGTGCCAGCACCCCCCCCTCGAGCGGATACACCGGGGAGCTGTTTTTT. Its translation: CASTPPSSGYTGELFF.